The 18 T cell receptor beta chains given below trace back to one sample, sequenced in a study of early T cells in non-severe SARS-CoV-2 infection (dated by TCRdb to about 2021). The method behind the library was 5' RACE. The instrument was a NextSeq 500. TCRdb reprocessing: public reads trimmed at Q25 with fastp, clones called with MiXCR, in-frame beta chains kept. Every distinct CDR3 protein forms one entry, paired with its most common genes and DNA. This sample has fewer than 120,000 distinct CDR3 sequences in its table, and roughly 12% of those were observed once. The ten largest clonotypes hold around 3.7% of the sample. The sequences come from whole blood, collected at baseline. Every receptor here comes from an adult who was a healthcare worker with PCR-confirmed SARS-CoV-2 infection or an uninfected control (not recorded which).

At least ten counts were recorded for this clonotype. The V and J genes are TRBV28 and TRBJ2-5; 13 positions match TRBD2. The junction had 2 bases not matched to a gene; V was cut back by 3 bases and J by 1 base. The length of the CDR3 is 16 residues. Germline CDR1 is MDHEN and CDR2 is SYDVKM. CDR3 sequence reads: CASSLGLAGSQETQYF. As DNA, the CDR3 is TGTGCCAGCAGTTTGGGACTAGCGGGATCCCAAGAGACCCAGTACTTC.

This clonotype was picked up many times. The chain employs TRBV2 and TRBJ1-1; tentatively, D is TRBD1 (6 bases). The CDR3 spans 14 residues. Germline CDR1 reads SNHLY; CDR2 reads FYNNEI. V was clipped by 5 bases and J by 3 bases, with 13 bases between them. This chain's CDR3 is CASSFLRGYTEAFF. CDR3 DNA: TGTGCCAGCAGTTTTCTTAGGGGGTACACTGAAGCTTTCTTT.

The V and J genes are TRBV18 and TRBJ1-6, with D perhaps TRBD1 (5 bases). The CDR3 is 16 amino acids. V lost 1 base to trimming and J lost 8 bases, with 15 bases between them. Germline lookup yields CDR1 KGHSH and CDR2 LQKENI. CDR3 nucleotide sequence: TGTGCCAGCTCACCACTCGGGTCACAGGATTATTCACCCCTCCACTTT. This sequence encodes CASSPLGSQDYSPLHF.

To note about this clonotype: A much larger clone sits a single nucleotide away, making a read error possible. This chain links TRBV28 with TRBJ2-7, with 8 bases identical to TRBD2. Germline V CDR1 and CDR2: MDHEN, SYDVKM. The CDR3 extends over 14 amino acids. CDR3 bases: TGTACCAGCACCTTACTAGCGGCCCCTCGGGAGCAGTACTTC. Translation gives CTSTLLAAPREQYF. Supplemented by reference TRBV28 and TRBJ2-7, the full variable domain reads DVKVTQSSRYLVKRTGEKVFLECVQDMDHENMFWYRQDPGLGLRLIYFSYDVKMKEKGDIPEGYSVSREKKERFSLILESASTNQTSMYLCTSTLLAAPREQYFGPGTRLTVT.

This clonotype has just a few counts. CDR3 protein: CASSLGSSGNTIYF. Here the CDR3 DNA reads TGTGCCAGCAGTTTGGGAAGCTCTGGAAACACCATATATTTT. The chain uses TRBV12-3 or TRBV12-4 and TRBJ1-3; D is uncertain. The CDR3 is made up of 14 amino acids. Trimming shortened V by 3 bases and J by 0 bases, and 6 bases separated the two germline ends.

Of note for this clonotype: Germline is not matched at one junction end, which may reflect a read error. The CDR3 DNA reads TGTGTCAGCAGCCAGACAGGTATGGGCGAGCAGTACTTC. Protein: CVSSQTGMGEQYF. This sequence joins TRBV11-3 and TRBJ2-7; the D gene is possibly TRBD1 (6 bases). The CDR3 extends over 13 amino acids. Germline CDR1 SGHNT, CDR2 YENEEA.

In its sample, this clonotype was seen a few times. The chain links TRBV7-6 to TRBJ2-2, with 10 nucleotides matching TRBD1. The V gene end was trimmed by 5 bases and the J gene end by 7 bases; junction bases not matched to a gene: 13. CDR3 length equals 17 residues. CDR1 and CDR2 from the germline V gene are SGHVS and FNYEAQ. CDR3: CASSHFSGQGDGGELFF. CDR3 DNA: TGTGCCAGCAGCCATTTTTCTGGACAGGGGGATGGCGGGGAGCTGTTTTTT.

The J gene is TRBJ1-1, the V gene TRBV18; possibly TRBD1 for D (5 bases). The CDR3 length is 13 residues. Trimming took 4 bases from V and 6 from J, leaving 12 bases between them. CDR1 is KGHSH, CDR2 LQKENI, per germline. The CDR3 DNA follows: TGTGCCAGCTCACTTACCGGGACCTCTGAAGCTTTCTTT. It is translated as CASSLTGTSEAFF.

The chain has TRBV7-9 and TRBJ2-5; 11 bases match TRBD1. V shed 4 bases, J shed 5 bases, and the junction held 9 bases outside the gene matches. Germline V gene lookup returns CDR1 SEHNR and CDR2 FQNEAQ (reference sequence). The CDR3 is 16 amino acids. The CDR3 spells CASSSARTGGGETQYF. The DNA of the CDR3 is TGTGCCAGCAGCTCCGCCCGGACAGGGGGCGGCGAGACCCAGTACTTC.

This clonotype was detected only a few times. This chain uses TRBV30 with TRBJ1-1, with D possibly being TRBD1 (5 bases). The CDR3 is made up of 15 amino acids. Trimming stripped 2 bases from V and 3 bases from J, with 16 bases between. Germline values: CDR1 GTSNPN, CDR2 SVGIG (reference sequence). This CDR3 reads CAWSMGGERHTEAFF. For the CDR3, the DNA is TGTGCCTGGAGTATGGGGGGTGAAAGGCACACTGAAGCTTTCTTT. Complete variable domain (other parts from reference TRBV30 and TRBJ1-1): SQTIHQWPATLVQPVGSPLSLECTVEGTSNPNLYWYRQAAGRGLQLLFYSVGIGQISSEVPQNLSASRPQDRQFILSSKKLLLSDSGFYLCAWSMGGERHTEAFFGQGTRLTVV.

This chain connects TRBV27 to TRBJ2-1; 13 nucleotides agree with TRBD2. The CDR3 runs to 17 residues. Looked up from germline, CDR1 is MNHEY and CDR2 is SMNVEV (reference sequence). Trimming at V came to 5 bases and at J to 8 bases, leaving 12 bases not matched to a gene. CDR3 DNA sequence: TGTGCCAGCAGTAACGGACTAGCGGGAGACTTAAGGGATGAGCAGTTCTTC. Translated: CASSNGLAGDLRDEQFF.

Written as DNA, the CDR3 is TGTGCCAGCAGCTTAGCGTATACAGCGAACACTGAAGCTTTCTTT. Protein sequence: CASSLAYTANTEAFF. The rearrangement joins TRBV7-2 to TRBJ1-1; the D is unclear. There are 15 residues in the CDR3. V was shortened by 0 bases and J by 1 base, with 9 bases between the two germline ends. Germline assignment: CDR1 SGHTA and CDR2 FQGNSA.

This clonotype was counted a few times. The rearrangement joins TRBV18 to TRBJ1-1, with D unresolved. In germline, CDR1 is KGHSH, CDR2 LQKENI. The CDR3 sequence is 14 residues long. V lost 1 base and J lost 7, with 13 bases in between. Here the CDR3 reads CASSPQGLMGEAFF. DNA for the CDR3: TGTGCCAGCTCACCACAGGGTCTGATGGGTGAAGCTTTCTTT.

This clonotype was detected a few times. The CDR3 bases are TGTGCCAGCAGTCTCATCAATCAGGGTGTTACGCAGTATTTT. Translated, it gives CASSLINQGVTQYF. The chain couples TRBV28 to TRBJ2-3; D might be TRBD1 (5 bases). The germline gives CDR1 MDHEN, CDR2 SYDVKM. The CDR3 is 14 residues long. Trimming shortened V by 5 bases and J by 8 bases, and 17 bases separated the two germline ends.

This clonotype occurred a few times. This rearrangement joins TRBV6-1 to TRBJ2-3; possible D gene TRBD2, 6 bases. V lost 11 bases and J 3 bases, leaving 18 bases between the germline ends. The CDR3 covers 14 residues. Germline V gives CDR1 MNHNS, CDR2 SASEGT. The CDR3: CAGRRDSGTDTQYF. CDR3 bases: TGTGCCGGACGCCGGGATAGCGGAACAGATACGCAGTATTTT.

This clonotype occurred many times. The chain joins TRBV18 to TRBJ1-1; 8 nucleotides align to TRBD1. The CDR3 is 16 amino acids. Trimming at V came to 6 bases and at J to 3 bases, leaving 12 bases not matched to a gene. The germline V gene encodes CDR1 KGHSH and CDR2 LQKENI. The CDR3 is CASSLGQGSIYTEAFF. CDR3 nucleotide sequence: TGTGCCAGCTCTCTTGGACAGGGCTCAATTTACACTGAAGCTTTCTTT. The whole variable domain, remainder taken from reference TRBV18 and TRBJ1-1, is NAGVMQNPRHLVRRRGQEARLRCSPMKGHSHVYWYRQLPEEGLKFMVYLQKENIIDESGMPKERFSAEFPKEGPSILRIQQVVRGDSAAYFCASSLGQGSIYTEAFFGQGTRLTVV.

This clonotype was counted between two and nine times. The chain combines TRBV4-1 with TRBJ1-2; possible D gene TRBD1, 6 bases. In germline, CDR1 is MGHRA, CDR2 YSYEKL. The V gene lost 3 bases and the J gene lost 8 bases, with 13 bases spanning the gap. The CDR3 length is 13 residues. CDR3 sequence: CASSQNRDGGYTF. In nucleotides, the CDR3 is TGCGCCAGCAGCCAGAACAGGGATGGGGGCTACACCTTC.

This clonotype was detected many times. The CDR3 loop is CASSLDRTDTQYF. The CDR3 DNA reads TGTGCCAGCAGCTTAGACCGCACAGATACGCAGTATTTT. The chain uses TRBV7-8 and TRBJ2-3; D is undetermined. The CDR3 has 13 residues. Germline values: CDR1 SGHVS, CDR2 FQNEAQ. Trimming took off 1 base at V and 1 base at J, with 3 bases between the two ends.